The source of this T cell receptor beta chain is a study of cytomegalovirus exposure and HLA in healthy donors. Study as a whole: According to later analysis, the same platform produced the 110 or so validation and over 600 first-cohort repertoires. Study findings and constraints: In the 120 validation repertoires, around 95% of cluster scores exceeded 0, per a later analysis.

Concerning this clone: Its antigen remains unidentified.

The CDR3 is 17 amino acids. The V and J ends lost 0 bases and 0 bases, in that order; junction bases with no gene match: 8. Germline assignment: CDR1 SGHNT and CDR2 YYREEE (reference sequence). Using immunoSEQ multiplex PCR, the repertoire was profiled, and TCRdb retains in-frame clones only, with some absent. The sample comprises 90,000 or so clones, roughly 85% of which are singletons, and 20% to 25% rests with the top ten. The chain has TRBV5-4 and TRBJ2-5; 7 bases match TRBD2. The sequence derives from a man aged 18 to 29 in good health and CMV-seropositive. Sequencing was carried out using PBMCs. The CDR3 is CASSLDWTGGYQETQYF. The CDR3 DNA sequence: TGTGCCAGCAGCTTGGATTGGACCGGGGGGTACCAAGAGACCCAGTACTTC.